These 14 T cell receptor beta chains were sequenced from one sample in a study of beta chain features in type 1 diabetes. Sequenced material consisted of expressed TCRB transcripts (all of the isolated RNA was reverse transcribed). This table comes from immunoSEQ multiplex PCR, and its TCRdb copy is limited to in-frame clones, with some not included. The sample holds under 450,000 clones, around 16% seen once. Source material: naive CD4+ T cells from blood. These receptors all come from a woman younger than 35 in good health.

V gene TRBV20-1 combines with J gene TRBJ2-7; the D gene is possibly TRBD1 (5 bases). The CDR3 is made up of 10 amino acids. The ends were cut back, 5 bases at V and 10 bases at J, with 12 bases in the middle. Per germline, CDR1 DFQATT and CDR2 SNEGSKA (reference sequence). The CDR3 protein is CSAERGFQYF. The CDR3 DNA reads as TGCAGTGCTGAAAGGGGCTTCCAGTACTTC.

This clone was counted between two and nine times. The V gene is TRBV11-2, the J gene TRBJ2-3, with D hard to call. Germline-derived CDR1 and CDR2 are SGHAT and FQNNGV. The CDR3 is 14 residues long. Trimming removed 3 bases at V and 1 base at J, with 8 bases between. The CDR3 here is CASSFGSGTDTQYF. CDR3 DNA: TGTGCCAGCAGCTTTGGAAGCGGCACAGATACGCAGTATTTT. The full variable domain, with the rest looked up from reference TRBV11-2 and TRBJ2-3, is EAGVAQSPRYKIIEKRQSVAFWCNPISGHATLYWYQQILGQGPKLLIQFQNNGVVDDSQLPKDRFSAERLKGVDSTLKIQPAKLEDSAVYLCASSFGSGTDTQYFGPGTRLTVL.

V and J are TRBV11-1 and TRBJ2-1; possibly TRBD2 for D (6 bases). Germline V lookup: CDR1 SGHAT, CDR2 FQDESV (reference sequence). The CDR3 contains 15 residues. Deletions cut 3 bases from V and 1 base from J, with 10 bases between. In nucleotides, the CDR3 is TGTGCCAGCAGCTTGTCCGGGGGATCCTACAATGAGCAGTTCTTC. Translated, it gives CASSLSGGSYNEQFF.

The chain uses TRBV5-1 and TRBJ2-1, with 8 bases matching TRBD2. Germline-derived CDR1 and CDR2 are SGHRS and YFSETQ. CDR3 length: 12 amino acids. With V trimmed by 7 bases and J by 3 bases, 0 bases remained unmatched. CDR3 amino acids: CASGTSYNEQFF. CDR3 nucleotide sequence: TGCGCCAGCGGGACTAGCTACAATGAGCAGTTCTTC. Variable domain in full (rest from reference TRBV5-1 and TRBJ2-1): KAGVTQTPRYLIKTRGQQVTLSCSPISGHRSVSWYQQTPGQGLQFLFEYFSETQRNKGNFPGRFSGRQFSNSRSEMNVSTLELGDSALYLCASGTSYNEQFFGPGTRLTVL.

This clone showed up just a few times. The chain combines TRBV9 with TRBJ1-4, with 8 bases identical to TRBD1. This CDR3 is 17 amino acids long. V trimming: 0 bases; J trimming: 0 bases; junction bases outside the gene matches: 4. Germline V CDR1 and CDR2: SGDLS, YYNGEE. CDR3 sequence (DNA): TGTGCCAGCAGCGTAGGACAGGGGCCTGCAACTAATGAAAAACTGTTTTTT. Translating gives CASSVGQGPATNEKLFF. The full variable domain, in which reference TRBV9 and TRBJ1-4 provide the parts outside the CDR3, is DSGVTQTPKHLITATGQRVTLRCSPRSGDLSVYWYQQSLDQGLQFLIQYYNGEERAKGNILERFSAQQFPDLHSELNLSSLELGDSALYFCASSVGQGPATNEKLFFGSGTQLSVL.

The V and J genes are TRBV27 and TRBJ2-7; TRBD2 matches 7 bases. After removal of 5 bases from V and 7 bases from J, the junction contained 11 bases not matched to a gene. Germline values: CDR1 MNHEY, CDR2 SMNVEV (reference sequence). The CDR3 length is 14 residues. In DNA, the CDR3 is TGTGCCAGCAGTCCGAGGTCCCGGGGGGAAGAGCAGTACTTC. This encodes CASSPRSRGEEQYF.

J is TRBJ2-3 and V is TRBV9, with a tentative D call TRBD2 (6 bases). Looked up from germline, CDR1 is SGDLS and CDR2 is YYNGEE. CDR3 length equals 14 residues. V lost 0 bases and J 3 bases, leaving 8 bases between the germline ends. For the CDR3, the DNA is TGTGCCAGCAGCGTAGACGGGAGAACAGATACGCAGTATTTT. This encodes CASSVDGRTDTQYF. Full variable domain (outside the CDR3, taken from reference TRBV9 and TRBJ2-3): DSGVTQTPKHLITATGQRVTLRCSPRSGDLSVYWYQQSLDQGLQFLIQYYNGEERAKGNILERFSAQQFPDLHSELNLSSLELGDSALYFCASSVDGRTDTQYFGPGTRLTVL.

The V and J genes are TRBV30 and TRBJ1-4; D remains ambiguous. V was trimmed by 0 bases and J by 10 bases, leaving 12 bases between them. Germline V CDR1 and CDR2: GTSNPN, SVGIG (reference sequence). The CDR3 is made up of 13 amino acids. CDR3 region: CAWSVSSRGKLFF. In nucleotides, the CDR3 is TGTGCCTGGAGTGTATCATCACGCGGAAAACTGTTTTTT.

The chain employs TRBV28 and TRBJ2-5, with 9 bases matching TRBD1. The trim removed 3 bases at V and 3 bases at J, leaving 2 bases unmatched. The CDR3 contains 14 residues. Germline assignment: CDR1 MDHEN and CDR2 SYDVKM. CDR3 amino acids: CASSFRDREETQYF. CDR3 bases: TGTGCCAGCAGTTTCCGGGACAGGGAAGAGACCCAGTACTTC.

This clone has only a few counts. The V gene is TRBV21-1, the J gene TRBJ2-3; TRBD2, the table's D call, was not compared with the DNA. TRBV21-1 is reported as a pseudogene. There are 14 residues in the CDR3. The CDR3 region has the DNA TGTGCCAGCAGCATTGGCTACTACACAGATACGCAGTATTTT. Translating it yields CASSIGYYTDTQYF.

The sample holds a few counts of this clone. The rearrangement links TRBV6-6 to TRBJ1-1, with D uncertain. CDR3 size: 15 residues. From germline, CDR1 is MNHNY and CDR2 SVGAGI (reference sequence). V shed 5 bases and J shed 1 base, with 14 bases lying between them. As DNA, the CDR3 is TGTGCCAGCAGTCGTCTGGTCGTAGAGAACACTGAAGCTTTCTTT. It specifies CASSRLVVENTEAFF.

The rearrangement links TRBV6-4 to TRBJ2-2; D remains ambiguous. CDR3 length: 14 residues. The V and J ends lost 0 bases and 9 bases respectively, with 11 bases between them. CDR1 is MRHNA, CDR2 SNTAGT, per germline. CDR3 coding DNA: TGTGCCAGCAGTGACTCGCACCGCAACAGGGAGCTGTTTTTT. Protein sequence: CASSDSHRNRELFF.

This clone was recorded a few times. This sequence joins TRBV30 and TRBJ1-5, with D unresolved. The CDR3 extends over 14 amino acids. Germline CDR1 and CDR2: GTSNPN and SVGIG (reference sequence). Trimming removed 2 bases at V and 7 bases at J, with 15 bases between. CDR3 sequence reads: CAWSSNAARQPQHF. CDR3 nucleotides: TGTGCCTGGAGTTCGAACGCCGCCAGGCAGCCCCAGCATTTT.

The table lists this clone with a few counts. V and J are TRBV10-3 and TRBJ1-5; D is possibly TRBD1 (5 bases). The CDR3 is 14 residues long. Trimming cost V 6 bases and J 3 bases, with 12 bases left between them. Germline V lookup: CDR1 ENHRY, CDR2 SYGVKD. Here the CDR3 reads CAISAGGTNQPQHF. CDR3 sequence (DNA): TGTGCCATCAGCGCCGGGGGGACCAATCAGCCCCAGCATTTT.